This T cell receptor beta chain was profiled in a study of blood T cell repertoires in COVID-19. Of note for this clone: One junction end does not reproduce the germline sequence, and a read error may be involved.

Here immunoSEQ multiplex PCR was the method, and the copy in TCRdb shows in-frame clones only, minus some. The data hold roughly 250,000 clones, with around 83% observed a single time. The CDR3 extends over 16 amino acids. Germline loops: CDR1 LGHNT, CDR2 FRNRAP. The clonotype was recovered from a man in his forties with active or convalescent COVID-19. Sequenced material: peripheral blood. The rearrangement joins TRBV12-5 to TRBJ2-1; the D gene is possibly TRBD2 (6 bases). The CDR3: CASGPAGTRTYNGQFF. In nucleotides, the CDR3 is TGTGCTAGTGGTCCCGCCGGGACTCGGACCTACAATGGGCAGTTCTTC.